This T cell receptor (beta chain) was sequenced for a study of Ad26.COV2.S vaccination and SARS-CoV-2 variants. The treatment was: some 20 received Ad26.COV2.S at low or high dose, single or two shots; about 5 received placebo; per-sample allocation not given. It was on day 63 after the first vaccine or placebo injection that samples were taken. Germline values: CDR1 SGHTA, CDR2 FQGNSA. Trimming took off 0 bases at V and 6 bases at J, with 9 bases between the two ends. The CDR3 spans 14 residues. Only in-frame clones appear in the TCRdb table, and some are missing; sequencing was by immunoSEQ multiplex PCR. The table records about 480,000 clones, approximately 90% of them present only once.

The receptor was derived from a person between 18 and 65 years old who received the Ad26.COV2.S COVID-19 vaccine or a placebo. The chain combines TRBV7-2 with TRBJ1-5, with a possible D match to TRBD1 (5 bases). The sequencing used peripheral blood, collected in a trial of Ad26.COV2.S vaccine versus placebo. The CDR3 sequence is CASSLAGAGQPQHF. The CDR3 DNA reads as TGTGCCAGCAGCTTAGCAGGGGCGGGTCAGCCCCAGCATTTT.